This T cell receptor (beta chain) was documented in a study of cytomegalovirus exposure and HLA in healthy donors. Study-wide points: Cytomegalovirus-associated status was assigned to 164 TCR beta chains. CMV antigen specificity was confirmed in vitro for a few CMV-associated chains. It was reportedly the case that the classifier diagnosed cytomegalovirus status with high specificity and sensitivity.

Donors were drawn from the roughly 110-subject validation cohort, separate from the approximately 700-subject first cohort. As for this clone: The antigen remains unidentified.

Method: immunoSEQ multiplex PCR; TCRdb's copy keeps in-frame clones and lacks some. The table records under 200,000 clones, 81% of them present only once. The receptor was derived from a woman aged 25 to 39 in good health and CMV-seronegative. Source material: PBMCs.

DNA of the CDR3: TGTGCCTGGAGCCGGGGGATTTATGGCTACACCTTC. It is translated as CAWSRGIYGYTF. The chain links TRBV30 to TRBJ1-2, with a weak D call TRBD1 (5 bases). Deletions cut 3 bases from V and 5 bases from J, with 10 bases between. The CDR3 totals 12 residues. The germline gives CDR1 GTSNPN, CDR2 SVGIG (reference sequence).